The next 25 T cell receptor beta chains were all read from a single sample in a study of shared clonotypes between healthy human individuals. Using immunoSEQ multiplex PCR, the repertoire was profiled, and TCRdb retains in-frame clones only, with some absent. The sample yields 2 million to 2.5 million clones, approximately 90% seen once. The sequencing sample was made of naive CD4+ T cells from PBMCs. Subset meaning: CD45RA+ positively selected. The receptor source for this set is a young man in good health. Some clones in this sample may be carry-over from other donors' samples.

This clone was recorded a few times. The chain has TRBV30 and TRBJ2-5, with D perhaps assigned TRBD1 or TRBD2 (5 bases each). V lost 5 bases and J lost 2, with 9 bases in between. CDR3 length: 12 amino acids. Per the germline V gene, CDR1 is GTSNPN and CDR2 is SVGIG (reference sequence). The CDR3 loop is CAWVGVQETQYF. CDR3 nucleotides: TGTGCCTGGGTGGGGGTTCAAGAGACCCAGTACTTC.

This clone has only one observation. The chain links TRBV18 to TRBJ1-2, with D possibly matching TRBD1 (5 bases). The CDR3 is 15 residues long. Germline assignment: CDR1 KGHSH and CDR2 LQKENI. Trimming stripped 3 bases from V and 0 bases from J, with 11 bases between. The CDR3 region is CASSPRWDANYGYTF. The CDR3 bases are TGTGCCAGCTCACCGCGGTGGGACGCTAACTATGGCTACACCTTC.

As regards this clone: The same CDR3 is also encoded by other DNA sequences in this sample. The chain is built from TRBV7-2 and TRBJ1-2; 7 bases map to TRBD1. The CDR3 length is 15 residues. Germline V lookup: CDR1 SGHTA, CDR2 FQGNSA. V lost 5 bases, J lost 5 bases, and 11 bases stayed unmatched. The CDR3 region is CASSRSGTDLYGYTF. As DNA, the CDR3 is TGTGCCAGCAGCCGCTCCGGGACAGACCTTTATGGCTACACCTTC.

The rearrangement joins TRBV6-1 to TRBJ1-2; D gene ambiguous. V was trimmed by 6 bases and J by 7 bases, leaving 6 bases between them. This CDR3 region has 10 residues. Germline CDR1 reads MNHNS; CDR2 reads SASEGT. The CDR3 nucleotides read TGTGCCAGCAGCAGAGGTGGCTACACCTTC. Translating it yields CASSRGGYTF.

The J gene is TRBJ2-6, the V gene TRBV5-6; D is perhaps TRBD2 (5 bases). CDR3 length: 13 residues. The V gene lost 1 base and the J gene lost 17 bases, with 16 bases spanning the gap. In germline, CDR1 is SGHDT, CDR2 YYEEEE. CDR3 amino acids: CASSLPGISLMTF. The CDR3 region has the DNA TGTGCCAGCAGCTTGCCCGGGATTTCCCTAATGACTTTC.

This clone showed up just once. The chain combines TRBV4-1 with TRBJ2-3; TRBD2 agrees at 7 bases. The CDR3 extends over 16 amino acids. Looked up from germline, CDR1 is MGHRA and CDR2 is YSYEKL. V dropped 0 bases and J dropped 3; count of bases not matched to a gene: 6. CDR3 residues: CASSQDREGRTDTQYF. The CDR3 nucleotides read TGCGCCAGCAGCCAAGACAGGGAGGGAAGGACAGATACGCAGTATTTT.

On this clone: Other DNA sequences in the sample encode the same CDR3. This chain links TRBV27 with TRBJ2-1; D not certain. The CDR3 is 14 residues long. Per the germline V gene, CDR1 is MNHEY and CDR2 is SMNVEV (reference sequence). The germline V and J ends were trimmed by 2 bases and 3 bases, with 8 bases remaining between them. CDR3 coding DNA: TGTGCCAGCAGTTTAAGGAGCAGCTACAATGAGCAGTTCTTC. Amino acids: CASSLRSSYNEQFF.

This clone is a singleton in its sample. The chain combines TRBV6-4 with TRBJ2-6; D is perhaps TRBD1 or TRBD2 (5 bases each). This CDR3 spans 15 amino acids. Trimming took off 5 bases at V and 7 bases at J, with 15 bases between the two ends. Germline CDR1 is MRHNA and CDR2 is SNTAGT. The chain's CDR3 is CASSSGTSNANVLTF. CDR3 nucleotide sequence: TGTGCCAGCAGTTCCGGGACGTCCAATGCCAACGTCCTGACTTTC.

The rearrangement joins TRBV5-1 to TRBJ2-1, with D possibly matching TRBD2 (5 bases). With 0 bases removed from V and 5 bases from J, the gap between germline ends came to 15 bases. Germline V gene data show CDR1 as SGHRS and CDR2 as YFSETQ. This CDR3 is built from 16 residues. The CDR3 loop reads CASSLDAGSANNEQFF. Written as DNA, the CDR3 is TGCGCCAGCAGCTTGGATGCGGGTTCCGCGAACAATGAGCAGTTCTTC.

V is TRBV7-9 and J is TRBJ2-7; D is unclear. The CDR3 is made up of 14 amino acids. Germline-derived CDR1 and CDR2 are SEHNR and FQNEAQ (reference sequence). The ends were cut back, 1 base at V and 2 bases at J, with 9 bases in the middle. The DNA of the CDR3 is TGTGCCAGCAGCTTAGTGGACGCCACCTACGAGCAGTACTTC. Amino acid sequence: CASSLVDATYEQYF. Looking up the rest from reference TRBV7-9 and TRBJ2-7 gives the full variable domain: DTGVSQNPRHKITKRGQNVTFRCDPISEHNRLYWYRQTLGQGPEFLTYFQNEAQLEKSRLLSDRFSAERPKGSFSTLEIQRTEQGDSAMYLCASSLVDATYEQYFGPGTRLTVT.

The chain combines TRBV28 with TRBJ1-2; D not resolved. The length of the CDR3 is 14 residues. Germline V CDR1 and CDR2: MDHEN, SYDVKM. V was clipped by 2 bases and J by 4 bases, with 11 bases between them. The CDR3 DNA follows: TGTGCCAGCAGTTTAATAGTGAATTCCTATGGCTACACCTTC. It yields the protein CASSLIVNSYGYTF.

CDR3 residues: CASSQGPWKGAGLVEAFF. For the CDR3, the DNA is TGCGCCAGCAGTCAGGGGCCCTGGAAGGGGGCTGGTCTTGTTGAAGCTTTCTTT. V is TRBV23-1 and J is TRBJ1-1; the match to TRBD1 covers 7 bases. TRBV23-1 is placed among ORFs of uncertain function. With V trimmed by 3 bases and J by 7 bases, 20 bases remained unmatched. The CDR3 length is 18 residues.

The chain links TRBV28 to TRBJ1-5; the D gene is possibly TRBD1 (5 bases). The germline V gene has CDR1 MDHEN and CDR2 SYDVKM. Trimming cost V 6 bases and J 1 base, with 13 bases left between them. The CDR3 has 15 amino acids. Written as DNA, the CDR3 is TGTGCCAGCAGGCGCAGTGGGGGGAGCAATCAGCCCCAGCATTTT. This gives the protein CASRRSGGSNQPQHF.

The gene calls are TRBV19 and TRBJ2-7; D gene unclear. Per germline, CDR1 LNHDA and CDR2 SQIVND (reference sequence). Trimming took 3 bases from V and 0 from J, leaving 9 bases between them. The CDR3 covers 14 residues. The DNA for the CDR3 is TGTGCCAGTAGTATGGACCTCAGCTCCTACGAGCAGTACTTC. Its translation is CASSMDLSSYEQYF.

This chain uses TRBV5-4 with TRBJ2-2, with D maybe TRBD1 (5 bases). CDR3 length equals 16 residues. Germline V gene sequence: CDR1 SGHNT, CDR2 YYREEE (reference sequence). Trimming shortened V by 4 bases and J by 1 base, and 14 bases separated the two germline ends. The DNA of the CDR3 is TGTGCCAGCAGCCAGGACACCCGATGGAACACCGGGGAGCTGTTTTTT. This gives the protein CASSQDTRWNTGELFF. Combining the CDR3 with reference TRBV5-4 and TRBJ2-2 gives the whole variable domain ETGVTQSPTHLIKTRGQQVTLRCSSQSGHNTVSWYQQALGQGPQFIFQYYREEENGRGNFPPRFSGLQFPNYSSELNVNALELDDSALYLCASSQDTRWNTGELFFGEGSRLTVL.

This clone has more than one count but fewer than ten. V gene TRBV6-1 combines with J gene TRBJ1-5, with D perhaps TRBD1 (5 bases). CDR3 length equals 13 residues. CDR1 MNHNS and CDR2 SASEGT come from the germline V gene. The V end lost 8 bases, the J end lost 5 bases, and 13 bases lay between the germline ends. The chain's CDR3 is CASVRQGDQPQHF. In DNA form, the CDR3 reads TGTGCCAGCGTTCGCCAGGGAGATCAGCCCCAGCATTTT.

Concerning this clone: In the same sample, other DNA sequences code for this CDR3. CDR3 DNA sequence: TGTGCCAGCAGCAGTACTAGCGGGAGTACAGATACGCAGTATTTT. It yields the protein CASSSTSGSTDTQYF. The J gene is TRBJ2-3, the V gene TRBV5-4; 11 bases are shared with TRBD2. The V gene's germline CDR1 is SGHNT and CDR2 YYREEE (reference sequence). The junction had 4 bases not matched to a gene; V was cut back by 4 bases and J by 3 bases. This CDR3 has 15 amino acids. Filled out from reference TRBV5-4 and TRBJ2-3, the complete variable domain reads ETGVTQSPTHLIKTRGQQVTLRCSSQSGHNTVSWYQQALGQGPQFIFQYYREEENGRGNFPPRFSGLQFPNYSSELNVNALELDDSALYLCASSSTSGSTDTQYFGPGTRLTVL.

The gene calls are TRBV28 and TRBJ2-2, with D perhaps TRBD2 (6 bases). The CDR3 runs 14 residues. Germline CDR1 MDHEN, CDR2 SYDVKM. The germline V and J ends were trimmed by 6 bases and 4 bases, with 12 bases remaining between them. CDR3 bases: TGTGCCAGCAGCACCCGCGGGACCACCGGGGAGCTGTTTTTT. This codes for CASSTRGTTGELFF.

This chain connects TRBV29-1 to TRBJ2-5, with 7 positions matching TRBD1. Germline V gene lookup returns CDR1 SQVTM and CDR2 ANQGSEA. Trimming at V came to 7 bases and at J to 4 bases, leaving 15 bases not matched to a gene. The CDR3 spans 15 residues. The CDR3 DNA reads TGCAGCGCCACGACCGACAGGGCGGTAGGAGAGACCCAGTACTTC. Translation gives CSATTDRAVGETQYF.

This chain joins TRBV18 and TRBJ2-1; weak D call: TRBD1 (6 bases). In germline, CDR1 is KGHSH, CDR2 LQKENI. This CDR3 is built from 16 residues. V was clipped by 2 bases and J by 4 bases, with 15 bases between them. CDR3: CASSPSGRGPYNEQFF. The CDR3 coding sequence is TGTGCCAGCTCACCATCCGGCAGGGGACCATACAATGAGCAGTTCTTC. The entire variable domain, with the rest obtained from reference TRBV18 and TRBJ2-1, is as follows: NAGVMQNPRHLVRRRGQEARLRCSPMKGHSHVYWYRQLPEEGLKFMVYLQKENIIDESGMPKERFSAEFPKEGPSILRIQQVVRGDSAAYFCASSPSGRGPYNEQFFGPGTRLTVL.

V usage is TRBV7-9 and J usage is TRBJ2-3, with D uncertain. Germline CDR1 reads SEHNR; CDR2 reads FQNEAQ (reference sequence). V shed 5 bases and J shed 4 bases, with 10 bases lying between them. This CDR3 has 13 amino acids. The CDR3 DNA sequence: TGTGCCAGCAGCCTAGAGAACGCAGATACGCAGTATTTT. It is translated as CASSLENADTQYF.

The J gene is TRBJ2-1, the V gene TRBV6-1; D gene ambiguous. The CDR3 contains 13 residues. Trimming removed 3 bases from V and 4 bases from J, with 7 bases in between. The germline V gene encodes CDR1 MNHNS and CDR2 SASEGT. CDR3 nucleotides: TGTGCCAGCAGTGACCGCAATTACAATGAGCAGTTCTTC. Encoded protein: CASSDRNYNEQFF.

The rearrangement joins TRBV2 to TRBJ2-3, with 13 bases lining up with TRBD2. Unmatched junction bases numbered 5, after V lost 6 bases and J lost 5 bases. CDR3 length: 15 residues. Germline CDR1 SNHLY, CDR2 FYNNEI. The CDR3 region is CASRRTSGSGDTQYF. DNA of the CDR3: TGTGCCAGCAGACGGACTAGCGGGAGCGGAGATACGCAGTATTTT.

Note on this clone: The sample contains more than one DNA sequence encoding this CDR3. This sequence joins TRBV18 and TRBJ2-5, with D unclear. CDR3 length: 13 residues. Per the germline V gene, CDR1 is KGHSH and CDR2 is LQKENI. Trimming took 1 base from V and 2 from J, leaving 5 bases between them. The CDR3 loop reads CASSPRSQETQYF. In DNA form, the CDR3 reads TGTGCCAGCTCACCACGTAGTCAAGAGACCCAGTACTTC.

The chain carries TRBV6-6 and TRBJ1-4; D is unclear. Germline-derived CDR1 and CDR2 are MNHNY and SVGAGI (reference sequence). The CDR3 totals 15 residues. Between the trimmed V and J ends, which lost 5 bases and 0 bases, there was a span of 10 bases. In DNA form, the CDR3 reads TGTGCCAGCAGTCTCGAGGGCGCAACTAATGAAAAACTGTTTTTT. It is translated as CASSLEGATNEKLFF.